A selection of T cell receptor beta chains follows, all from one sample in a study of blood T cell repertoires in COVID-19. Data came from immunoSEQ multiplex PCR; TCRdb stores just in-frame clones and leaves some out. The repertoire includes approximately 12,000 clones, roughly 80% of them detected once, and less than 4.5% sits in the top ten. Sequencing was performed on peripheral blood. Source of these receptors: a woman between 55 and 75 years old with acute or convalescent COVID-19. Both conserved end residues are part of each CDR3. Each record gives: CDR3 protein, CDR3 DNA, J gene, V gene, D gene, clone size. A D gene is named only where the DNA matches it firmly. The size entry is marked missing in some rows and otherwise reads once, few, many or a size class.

CDR3aa: CAWSGKRGSSYNEQFF; CDR3nt: TGTGCCTGGAGTGGAAAGCGGGGGAGCTCCTACAATGAGCAGTTCTTC; j_gene: TRBJ2-1; v_gene: TRBV30; d_gene: TRBD2; abundance: NA
CDR3aa: CASSQSATVSNQPQHF; CDR3nt: TGTGCCAGCAGCCAATCGGCAACAGTTAGCAATCAGCCCCAGCATTTT; j_gene: TRBJ1-5; v_gene: TRBV16; d_gene: NA; abundance: NA
CDR3aa: CASSSLAGGFTGELFF; CDR3nt: TGCGCCAGCAGCTCCCTAGCGGGGGGGTTCACCGGGGAGCTGTTTTTT; j_gene: TRBJ2-2; v_gene: TRBV5-1; d_gene: TRBD2; abundance: NA
CDR3aa: CASSYISYEQYF; CDR3nt: TGTGCCAGCAGCTATATTTCCTACGAGCAGTACTTC; j_gene: TRBJ2-7; v_gene: TRBV5-6; d_gene: NA; abundance: NA
CDR3aa: CAWSVGGGSTYNEQFF; CDR3nt: TGTGCCTGGAGTGTAGGCGGGGGGAGCACCTACAATGAGCAGTTCTTC; j_gene: TRBJ2-1; v_gene: TRBV30; d_gene: TRBD2; abundance: NA
CDR3aa: CASSPSRGGNEQFF; CDR3nt: TGTGCCAGCTCACCATCCCGGGGGGGCAATGAGCAGTTCTTC; j_gene: TRBJ2-1; v_gene: TRBV18; d_gene: TRBD2; abundance: once
CDR3aa: CASSPPRTGLYEQYF; CDR3nt: TGTGCCAGCAGTCCCCCCCGGACAGGCCTCTACGAGCAGTACTTC; j_gene: TRBJ2-7; v_gene: TRBV6-2/TRBV6-3; d_gene: TRBD1; abundance: NA
CDR3aa: CSALQEYGYTF; CDR3nt: TGCAGTGCCCTACAGGAGTATGGCTACACCTTC; j_gene: TRBJ1-2; v_gene: TRBV20-1; d_gene: NA; abundance: NA
CDR3aa: CASLGGGAGYGYTF; CDR3nt: TGTGCCAGTCTAGGGGGGGGCGCAGGGTATGGCTACACCTTC; j_gene: TRBJ1-2; v_gene: TRBV2; d_gene: NA; abundance: NA
CDR3aa: CASSLGYWGGAYNEQFF; CDR3nt: TGTGCCAGCAGCTTAGGGTATTGGGGCGGGGCCTACAATGAGCAGTTCTTC; j_gene: TRBJ2-1; v_gene: TRBV7-9; d_gene: NA; abundance: NA